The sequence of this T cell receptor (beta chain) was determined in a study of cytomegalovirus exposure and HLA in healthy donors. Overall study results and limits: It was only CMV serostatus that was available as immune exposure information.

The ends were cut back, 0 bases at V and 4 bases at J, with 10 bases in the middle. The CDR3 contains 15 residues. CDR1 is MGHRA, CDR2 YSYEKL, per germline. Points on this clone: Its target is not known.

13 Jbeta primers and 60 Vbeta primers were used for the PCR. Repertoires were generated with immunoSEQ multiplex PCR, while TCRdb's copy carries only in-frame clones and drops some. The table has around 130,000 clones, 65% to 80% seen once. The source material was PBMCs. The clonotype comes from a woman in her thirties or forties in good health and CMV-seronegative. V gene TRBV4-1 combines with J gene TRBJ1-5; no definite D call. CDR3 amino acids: CASSQEDRENQPQHF. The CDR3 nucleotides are TGCGCCAGCAGCCAAGAAGACCGGGAGAATCAGCCCCAGCATTTT.